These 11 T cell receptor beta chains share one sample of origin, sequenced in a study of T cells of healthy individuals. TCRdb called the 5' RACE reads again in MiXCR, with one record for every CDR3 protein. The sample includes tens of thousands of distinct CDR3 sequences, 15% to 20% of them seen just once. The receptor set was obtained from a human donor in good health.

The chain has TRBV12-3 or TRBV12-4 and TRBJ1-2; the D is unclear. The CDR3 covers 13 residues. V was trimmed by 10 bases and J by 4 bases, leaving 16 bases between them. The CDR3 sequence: CAITPVSVYGYTF. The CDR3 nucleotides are TGTGCCATCACCCCGGTATCCGTCTATGGCTACACCTTC.

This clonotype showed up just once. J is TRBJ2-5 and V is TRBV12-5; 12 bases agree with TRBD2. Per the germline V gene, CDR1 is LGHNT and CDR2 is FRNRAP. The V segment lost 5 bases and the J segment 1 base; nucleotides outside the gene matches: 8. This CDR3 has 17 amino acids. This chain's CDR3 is CASGTTLAGGGQETQYF. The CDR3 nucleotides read TGTGCTAGTGGTACGACTCTAGCGGGGGGGGGCCAAGAGACCCAGTACTTC.

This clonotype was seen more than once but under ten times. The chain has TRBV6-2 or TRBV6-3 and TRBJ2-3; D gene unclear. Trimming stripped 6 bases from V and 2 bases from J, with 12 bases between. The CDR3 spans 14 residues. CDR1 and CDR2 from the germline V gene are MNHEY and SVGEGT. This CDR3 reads CASRMRTFTDTQYF. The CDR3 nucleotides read TGTGCCAGCAGGATGCGGACGTTCACAGATACGCAGTATTTT.

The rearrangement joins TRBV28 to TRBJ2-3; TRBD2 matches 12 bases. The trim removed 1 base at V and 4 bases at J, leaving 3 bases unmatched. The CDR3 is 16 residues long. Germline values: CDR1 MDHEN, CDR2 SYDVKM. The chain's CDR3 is CASSLSLAGGPDTQYF. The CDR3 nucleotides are TGTGCCAGCAGTTTATCCCTAGCGGGGGGGCCAGATACGCAGTATTTT.

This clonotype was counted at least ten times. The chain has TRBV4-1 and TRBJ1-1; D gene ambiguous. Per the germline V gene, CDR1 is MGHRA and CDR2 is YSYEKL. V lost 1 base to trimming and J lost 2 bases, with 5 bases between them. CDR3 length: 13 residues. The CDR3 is CASSQAINTEAFF. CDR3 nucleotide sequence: TGCGCCAGCAGCCAAGCCATCAACACTGAAGCTTTCTTT.

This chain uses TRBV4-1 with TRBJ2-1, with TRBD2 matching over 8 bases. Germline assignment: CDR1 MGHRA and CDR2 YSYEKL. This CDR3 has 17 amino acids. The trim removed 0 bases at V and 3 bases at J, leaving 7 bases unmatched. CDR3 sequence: CASSQDLNSGIYNEQFF. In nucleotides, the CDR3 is TGCGCCAGCAGCCAAGATTTGAATAGCGGGATCTACAATGAGCAGTTCTTC.

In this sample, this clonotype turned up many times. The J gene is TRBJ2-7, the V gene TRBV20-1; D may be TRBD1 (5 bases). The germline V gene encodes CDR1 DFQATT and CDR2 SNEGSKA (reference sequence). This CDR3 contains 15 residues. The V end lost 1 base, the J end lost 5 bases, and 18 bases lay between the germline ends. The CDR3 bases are TGCAGTGCTAGAGTTGGAGTGGGGCGGAATAACGAGCAGTACTTC. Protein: CSARVGVGRNNEQYF.

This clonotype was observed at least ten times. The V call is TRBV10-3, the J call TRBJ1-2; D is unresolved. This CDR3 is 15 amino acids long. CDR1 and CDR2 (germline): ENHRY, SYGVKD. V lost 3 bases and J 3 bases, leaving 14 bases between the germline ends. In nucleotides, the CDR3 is TGTGCCATCAGTGATCCCCTTACAGCTTACTATGGCTACACCTTC. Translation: CAISDPLTAYYGYTF.

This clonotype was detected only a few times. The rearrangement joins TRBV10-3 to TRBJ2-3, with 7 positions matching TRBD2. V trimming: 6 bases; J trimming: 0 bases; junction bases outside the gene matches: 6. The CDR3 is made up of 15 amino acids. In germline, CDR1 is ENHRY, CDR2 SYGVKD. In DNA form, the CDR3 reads TGTGCCATCAGCCTAGCGGAATCTAGCACAGATACGCAGTATTTT. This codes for CAISLAESSTDTQYF.

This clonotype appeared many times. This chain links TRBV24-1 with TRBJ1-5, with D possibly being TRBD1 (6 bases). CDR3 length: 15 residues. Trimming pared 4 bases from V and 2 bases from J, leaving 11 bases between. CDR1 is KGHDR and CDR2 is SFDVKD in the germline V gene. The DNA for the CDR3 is TGTGCCACCAGTGAGGGGGGCGCGGGCAATCAGCCCCAGCATTTT. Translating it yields CATSEGGAGNQPQHF.

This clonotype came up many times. CDR3 sequence: CASSSTGEAETQYF. CDR3 in DNA: TGTGCCAGCAGCTCGACGGGTGAGGCAGAGACCCAGTACTTC. The chain recombines TRBV7-9 with TRBJ2-5; unclear D gene. The germline V gene encodes CDR1 SEHNR and CDR2 FQNEAQ (reference sequence). The CDR3 runs 14 residues. Trimming cost V 4 bases and J 4 bases, with 13 bases left between them.